A single sample is the source of the 2 T cell receptor beta chains below, sequenced in a study of blood T cell repertoires in COVID-19. Here immunoSEQ multiplex PCR was the method, and the copy in TCRdb shows in-frame clones only, minus some. The table has around 250,000 clones, 82% seen once. What was sequenced was peripheral blood. Receptors were obtained from a woman aged 18-29 years with acute or convalescent COVID-19.

The chain uses TRBV5-6 and TRBJ2-1, with 7 bases lining up with TRBD2. The CDR3 contains 16 residues. Unmatched junction bases numbered 14, after V lost 3 bases and J lost 8 bases. Germline V CDR1 and CDR2: SGHDT, YYEEEE. CDR3 in amino acids: CASSSPGTTFGDEQFF. The CDR3 nucleotides are TGTGCCAGCAGCTCCCCCGGGACTACCTTCGGGGATGAGCAGTTCTTC.

The J gene is TRBJ2-2, the V gene TRBV6-4; TRBD2 matches at 12 bases. The germline gives CDR1 MRHNA, CDR2 SNTAGT. This CDR3 has 19 amino acids. V lost 10 bases to trimming and J lost 3 bases; unmatched junction nucleotides: 18. CDR3 amino acids: CATKRWASGRAEDTGELFF. The CDR3 nucleotides are TGTGCCACCAAACGTTGGGCTAGCGGGAGGGCCGAGGACACCGGGGAGCTGTTTTTT.